This TCR beta chain was profiled in a study of response to subunit inactivated influenza vaccine. Study findings and constraints: Researchers suggested that each seasonal influenza vaccination recruits few new T cells.

TCRdb re-called the RT-PCR reads through MiXCR, storing one row per CDR3 protein. This sample has about 520,000 distinct CDR3 sequences, with around 25% found just once. Deletions cut 4 bases from V and 2 bases from J, with 10 bases between. Germline V gene sequence: CDR1 SGHRS, CDR2 YFSETQ. CDR3 length: 14 residues. This clonotype was observed a handful of times. Its antigen is undetermined. The specimen was CD4+ T cells sorted from PBMCs, collected approximately 5 days after vaccination. The gene calls are TRBV5-1 and TRBJ2-1, with a tentative D call TRBD2 (5 bases). The source is a man aged 50 or older who received an inactivated influenza vaccine. Here the CDR3 DNA reads TGCGCCAGCAGCGTGGACTTCCCCTACAATGAGCAGTTCTTC. It codes for CASSVDFPYNEQFF. Full variable domain (rest looked up from reference TRBV5-1 and TRBJ2-1): KAGVTQTPRYLIKTRGQQVTLSCSPISGHRSVSWYQQTPGQGLQFLFEYFSETQRNKGNFPGRFSGRQFSNSRSEMNVSTLELGDSALYLCASSVDFPYNEQFFGPGTRLTVL.